Below, 13 T cell receptor beta chains from the same sample are listed, as sequenced in a study of blood T cell repertoires in COVID-19. Libraries were prepared by immunoSEQ multiplex PCR; TCRdb keeps only in-frame clonotypes and omits some of them. Counted here are around 100,000 clones, just under 85% occurring once; the ten biggest clones make up about 3.6%. Sequencing was carried out using peripheral blood. These TCRs come from a woman of 80 years or more with active or convalescent COVID-19.

The chain is built from TRBV2 and TRBJ1-5; possible D gene TRBD1, 6 bases. Germline CDR1 reads SNHLY; CDR2 reads FYNNEI. V was shortened by 6 bases and J by 5 bases, with 17 bases between the two germline ends. This CDR3 region has 15 residues. CDR3 sequence: CASRVDRYGDQPQHF. CDR3 DNA sequence: TGTGCCAGCAGAGTCGACAGGTATGGGGATCAGCCCCAGCATTTT. Combining the CDR3 with reference TRBV2 and TRBJ1-5 gives the whole variable domain EPEVTQTPSHQVTQMGQEVILRCVPISNHLYFYWYRQILGQKVEFLVSFYNNEISEKSEIFDDQFSVERPDGSNFTLKIRSTKLEDSAMYFCASRVDRYGDQPQHFGDGTRLSIL.

The CDR3, as DNA: TGTGCCAGCAGTTACACCCAACAGCTTTCTGGAAACACCATATATTTT. It translates to CASSYTQQLSGNTIYF. The genes are TRBV6-5 and TRBJ1-3; D is unresolved. Germline V gene lookup returns CDR1 MNHEY and CDR2 SVGAGI. Trimming took off 2 bases at V and 1 base at J, with 12 bases between the two ends. CDR3 size: 16 residues.

The chain carries TRBV27 and TRBJ1-6; no firm D call. Germline CDR1 reads MNHEY; CDR2 reads SMNVEV (reference sequence). This CDR3 spans 15 amino acids. V lost 5 bases, J lost 0 bases, and 8 bases lay in between. The CDR3 reads CASSDISSYNSPLHF. In DNA form, the CDR3 reads TGTGCCAGCAGTGACATCTCCTCCTATAATTCACCCCTCCACTTT.

This sequence joins TRBV13 and TRBJ1-2; D is uncertain. Germline V gene sequence: CDR1 PRHDT, CDR2 FYEKMQ (reference sequence). CDR3 length: 14 residues. V lost 1 base, J lost 8 bases, and 14 bases lay in between. The CDR3 coding sequence is TGTGCCAGCAGCTTAGTCTCGGCAGGCCCCGGCTACACCTTC. It encodes CASSLVSAGPGYTF.

The V gene is TRBV15, the J gene TRBJ2-7; 10 bases align to TRBD2. Per germline, CDR1 LNHNV and CDR2 YYDKDF (reference sequence). The trim removed 0 bases at V and 0 bases at J, leaving 11 bases unmatched. The CDR3 is made up of 19 amino acids. The CDR3 loop reads CATSRDMAPSGSGSYEQYF. The CDR3 bases are TGTGCCACCAGCAGAGATATGGCCCCTAGCGGGAGCGGCTCCTACGAGCAGTACTTC.

The chain links TRBV18 to TRBJ2-5; TRBD2 aligns across 7 bases. There are 14 residues in the CDR3. The germline V gene has CDR1 KGHSH and CDR2 LQKENI. The V and J ends lost 3 bases and 0 bases, in that order; junction bases with no gene match: 1. In DNA, the CDR3 is TGTGCCAGCTCACCTGGGACTAACCAAGAGACCCAGTACTTC. It codes for CASSPGTNQETQYF.

The rearrangement links TRBV29-1 to TRBJ2-5; possible D gene TRBD1, 5 bases. Germline CDR1 reads SQVTM; CDR2 reads ANQGSEA. Deletions cut 4 bases from V and 5 bases from J, with 14 bases between. This CDR3 contains 13 residues. The CDR3, as DNA: TGCAGCGTTGTGGGCCAGGGTGGGGAGACCCAGTACTTC. Its protein is CSVVGQGGETQYF.

The chain links TRBV19 to TRBJ1-1; 9 bases map to TRBD1. CDR1 is LNHDA, CDR2 SQIVND, per germline (reference sequence). Germline trimming cut 5 bases from V and 8 bases from J; bases unmatched to any gene: 6. The CDR3 consists of 13 residues. CDR3 coding DNA: TGTGCCAGTAGTGGGACTACAGGGGGCGAAGCTTTCTTT. It yields the protein CASSGTTGGEAFF.

The chain is built from TRBV28 and TRBJ1-5; tentatively, D is TRBD1 (5 bases). Germline lookup yields CDR1 MDHEN and CDR2 SYDVKM. The CDR3 is made up of 13 amino acids. With 5 bases removed from V and 2 bases from J, the gap between germline ends came to 7 bases. The CDR3 sequence: CASSRRGNQPQHF. The CDR3 nucleotides are TGTGCCAGCAGTCGCAGGGGCAATCAGCCCCAGCATTTT.

This clone was counted only a few times. The CDR3 nucleotides read TGTGCCAGCAGCGTAAGCCCCCAGGGGGCCTACTATGGCTACACCTTC. Translated: CASSVSPQGAYYGYTF. The V and J genes are TRBV9 and TRBJ1-2; 8 bases fit TRBD1. Per the germline V gene, CDR1 is SGDLS and CDR2 is YYNGEE. CDR3 size: 16 residues. Trimming cost V 1 base and J 3 bases; bases outside gene matches: 8.

V and J are TRBV5-1 and TRBJ1-4, with D maybe TRBD1 (5 bases). CDR1 is SGHRS and CDR2 is YFSETQ in the germline V gene. The CDR3 has 15 amino acids. Trimming removed 0 bases at V and 5 bases at J, with 11 bases between. Here the CDR3 DNA reads TGCGCCAGCAGCTTGGAATGGGGCGGAAATGAAAAACTGTTTTTT. Its protein is CASSLEWGGNEKLFF.

This chain connects TRBV5-1 to TRBJ1-1, with D possibly matching TRBD1 (5 bases). Per the germline V gene, CDR1 is SGHRS and CDR2 is YFSETQ. The CDR3 totals 14 residues. Trimming cost V 0 bases and J 6 bases, with 12 bases left between them. CDR3 DNA sequence: TGCGCCAGCAGCTTGGCACAGTGGGGGGCTGAAGCTTTCTTT. It yields the protein CASSLAQWGAEAFF.

The chain employs TRBV19 and TRBJ1-2, with TRBD1 matching over 7 bases. Germline V gene lookup returns CDR1 LNHDA and CDR2 SQIVND (reference sequence). The length of the CDR3 is 13 residues. Unmatched junction bases numbered 2, after V lost 4 bases and J lost 3 bases. The CDR3 DNA follows: TGTGCCAGTAGTAGCACAGGGGACTATGGCTACACCTTC. Its protein is CASSSTGDYGYTF.